This T cell receptor beta chain is drawn from a study of cytomegalovirus exposure and HLA in healthy donors. On this clone itself: The antigen remains undetermined.

The PCR made use of 60 Vbeta and 13 Jbeta primers. Assay: immunoSEQ multiplex PCR; the TCRdb copy retains only in-frame clones and omits some. The sample includes around 180,000 clones, approximately 81% of them seen just once. This CDR3 is 13 amino acids long. The ends were cut back, 2 bases at V and 6 bases at J, with 5 bases in the middle. CDR1 and CDR2 from the germline V gene are MNHEY and SVGAGI. The study, taken as a whole, reports: In an earlier analysis, about 87% or about 30%: the productive usage of most TCR beta V segments. CMV serostatus stood as the only immune exposure information on hand. There were reportedly fewer N-insertions in an Asian-associated ancestry cluster than the roughly 670-donor mean, in a later analysis.

This clonotype originated in a boy younger than 18 in good health and CMV-seronegative. Sequenced input: PBMCs. The rearrangement links TRBV6-5 to TRBJ1-6; no clear D gene. CDR3 region: CASSYQANSPLHF. CDR3 DNA sequence: TGTGCCAGCAGTTACCAGGCTAATTCACCCCTCCACTTT.